This T cell receptor beta chain comes out of a study of memory CD4+ T cells and cytomegalovirus serostatus. Study overall: Donors were healthy Belgian adults, about ten CMV seropositive and 20 to 25 seronegative.

The table came from immunoSEQ multiplex PCR; TCRdb's copy has only in-frame clones and leaves some out. The sample has just under 40,000 clones, 60% to 85% seen once. Findings and limits, study-wide: Of approximately 160 reported CMV TCRbeta sequences, under 70 were found in memory CD4+ repertoires.

The germline V gene has CDR1 SGHVS and CDR2 FQNEAQ. This CDR3 contains 12 residues. V lost 3 bases and J 8 bases, leaving 10 bases between the germline ends. On this clone itself: Its antigen is unidentified.

Single viable CD3+CD4+CD8-CD45RO+ cells were sorted as the memory CD4+ T cells. Total CD4+ T cells were enriched by CD4 positive selection. The chain employs TRBV7-8 and TRBJ1-2; D call uncertain. Sample: memory CD4+ T cells from blood. The receptor's source is an adult in good health and CMV-seronegative. The DNA of the CDR3 is TGTGCCAGCAGCTTTGACCATGGCGGCTACACCTTC. Translated, it gives CASSFDHGGYTF.